This record covers a single T cell receptor (beta chain). Other DNA sequences within the sample encode an identical CDR3. Sequenced by immunoSEQ multiplex PCR; TCRdb stores in-frame clones only, minus some. The sample has 200,000 to 250,000 clones; around nine tenths are singletons. The sample comes from a study of blood T cell repertoires in COVID-19. Study at large: T cells, B-cell-depleted T cells, or PBMCs provided the cDNA or gDNA that served as material.

Per germline, CDR1 LGHDT and CDR2 YNNKEL (reference sequence). This CDR3 comprises 14 residues. V dropped 4 bases and J dropped 5; count of bases not matched to a gene: 7. Sequencing was carried out using peripheral blood. The receptor was isolated from a woman aged 60-75 years who had recovered from COVID-19. The genes are TRBV3-1 (or the pseudogene TRBV3-2) and TRBJ1-2; 7 positions match TRBD1. The DNA of the CDR3 is TGTGCCAGCAGCCTACCAGGACAGGAGTATGGCTACACCTTC. Its translation: CASSLPGQEYGYTF.